This TCR beta chain was recovered during a study of CD8 T cells in Susac syndrome. The overall study: Within the group of sequenced Susac syndrome patients, 5 or 6 had active disease and about 8 were in remission. The Susac syndrome patients were therapy-naive, on corticosteroids, or on intravenous immunoglobulin alone at blood draw.

There are 14 residues in the CDR3. Germline CDR1 LGHDT, CDR2 YNNKEL (reference sequence). V lost 4 bases to trimming and J lost 7 bases, with 11 bases between them. Reverse transcription of roughly 0.5 to 1 ug RNA was performed with random hexamers. The authors amplified TCR beta CDR3 across 54 Vbeta and 13 Jbeta using immunoSEQ multiplex PCR. TCRdb called the immunoSEQ multiplex PCR reads again in MiXCR, with one record for every CDR3 protein. The sample holds about 80,000 distinct CDR3 sequences, approximately 94% seen once. Input material: CD4+ T cells from PBMCs. This TCR was sampled from a human donor with Susac syndrome. The V call is TRBV3-1, the J call TRBJ1-6, with a weak D call TRBD1 (5 bases). CDR3 in amino acids: CASSRGTVNSPLHF. The CDR3 region has the DNA TGTGCCAGCAGCCGAGGGACCGTGAATTCACCCCTCCACTTT.